This T cell receptor (beta chain) emerged from a study of CD8+ T cells in alopecia areata. Points from the study as a whole: TCRs were shared less clearly across patients than in mice, possibly for HLA-related reasons.

This clone was seen more than once but under ten times. Its antigen remains unknown. Treatment meaning: oral pan-JAK inhibitor, 5-10 mg twice daily. It was from PBMCs that CD4+ and CD8+ T cells were sorted. Sequencing relied on a cDNA template that was reverse transcribed from extracted RNA. Using immunoSEQ multiplex PCR, the repertoire was profiled, and TCRdb retains in-frame clones only, with some absent. Of roughly 230,000 clones in the sample, less than 45% were seen once. This CDR3 spans 14 amino acids. Germline V gives CDR1 SGHTA, CDR2 FQGNSA. V lost 5 bases, J lost 11 bases, and 21 bases lay in between.

V and J are TRBV7-2 and TRBJ1-1; D is ambiguous. This TCR was recovered from a human donor with alopecia areata. This specimen was CD4+ T cells sorted from blood, taken at approximately week 37, from a patient treated with tofacitinib. The CDR3 spells CASSTILAVVGAFF. The DNA of the CDR3 is TGTGCCAGCAGCACAATCCTCGCCGTCGTGGGGGCTTTCTTT.